Below are 17 T cell receptor beta chains sequenced from a single sample in a study of T-cell reconstitution after alpha-beta-depleted transplantation in children. TCRbeta library construction was performed incorporating unique molecular identifiers. Using its own MiXCR run on the PCR reads, TCRdb lists one record per CDR3 protein. The table includes about a million distinct CDR3 sequences, about 29% detected once. The starting material was PBMCs, mostly from graft donor cells, obtained 360 days after TCRalphabeta/CD19-depleted stem cell transplant. The receptors derive from a boy less than two years old who had a stem cell transplant for SCID, so the T cells may come from the graft donor.

This chain joins TRBV5-1 and TRBJ1-2; 7 bases match TRBD1. The CDR3 is 13 residues long. Germline trimming cut 4 bases from V and 5 bases from J; bases unmatched to any gene: 5. Looked up from germline, CDR1 is SGHRS and CDR2 is YFSETQ. For the CDR3, the DNA is TGCGCCAGCAGCCCGGACAGGCAGTATGGCTACACCTTC. It specifies CASSPDRQYGYTF. Drawing the rest from reference TRBV5-1 and TRBJ1-2, the complete variable domain is KAGVTQTPRYLIKTRGQQVTLSCSPISGHRSVSWYQQTPGQGLQFLFEYFSETQRNKGNFPGRFSGRQFSNSRSEMNVSTLELGDSALYLCASSPDRQYGYTFGSGTRLTVV.

This clonotype came up a few times. J is TRBJ2-7 and V is TRBV24-1; D call uncertain. The germline CDR1 and CDR2 sequences are KGHDR and SFDVKD. V was pared by 3 bases and J by 4 bases, with 6 bases between. The CDR3 length is 12 residues. CDR3 residues: CATSDKGYEQYF. CDR3 DNA: TGTGCCACCAGTGATAAAGGTTACGAGCAGTACTTC.

The chain uses TRBV19 and TRBJ1-3, with D possibly being TRBD1 (6 bases). Trimming pared 8 bases from V and 4 bases from J, leaving 12 bases between. The CDR3 is 13 residues long. Germline values: CDR1 LNHDA, CDR2 SQIVND (reference sequence). The CDR3 protein is CASAPGDGNTIYF. Here the CDR3 DNA reads TGTGCCAGTGCCCCAGGGGACGGAAACACCATATATTTT.

This clonotype was detected only a few times. V is TRBV20-1 and J is TRBJ2-5; 7 nucleotides line up with TRBD2. The CDR3 is 13 amino acids. Germline V lookup: CDR1 DFQATT, CDR2 SNEGSKA (reference sequence). V lost 5 bases to trimming and J lost 5 bases; unmatched junction nucleotides: 8. The CDR3 reads CSAGLGRGETQYF. DNA of the CDR3: TGCAGTGCTGGACTAGGCCGGGGGGAGACCCAGTACTTC.

The chain uses TRBV27 and TRBJ2-1, with 12 bases aligning to TRBD1. The germline gives CDR1 MNHEY, CDR2 SMNVEV (reference sequence). This CDR3 is built from 16 residues. V trimming: 0 bases; J trimming: 9 bases; junction bases outside the gene matches: 6. The CDR3 DNA follows: TGTGCCAGCAGTTTATCGGGACAGGGGGCAGGTTTTGAGCAGTTCTTC. Its protein product is CASSLSGQGAGFEQFF.

V is TRBV20-1 and J is TRBJ2-5; D gene unclear. V dropped 1 base and J dropped 3 bases, with 12 bases sitting between them. This CDR3 comprises 14 residues. Germline loops: CDR1 DFQATT, CDR2 SNEGSKA (reference sequence). CDR3 bases: TGCAGTGCTAGAGGCCTCGTTGGGGAAGAGACCCAGTACTTC. Protein: CSARGLVGEETQYF.

The chain has TRBV5-1 and TRBJ2-7; 8 nucleotides agree with TRBD1. V shed 4 bases, J shed 4 bases, and the junction held 7 bases outside the gene matches. CDR1 SGHRS and CDR2 YFSETQ come from the germline V gene. This CDR3 is 14 amino acids long. The CDR3 nucleotides read TGCGCCAGCAGCATACGGACAGGGACTTACGAGCAGTACTTC. Translating gives CASSIRTGTYEQYF.

This clonotype has just a few counts. CDR3 sequence (DNA): TGTGCCAGCAGCTTTGGAGGGGGCTACACCTTC. It translates to CASSFGGGYTF. The chain employs TRBV12-3 or TRBV12-4 and TRBJ1-2; D unclear. The CDR3 loop spans 11 amino acids. V dropped 6 bases and J dropped 8 bases, with 10 bases sitting between them.

This clonotype was seen a few times. The chain combines TRBV28 with TRBJ2-3; a possible D gene is TRBD1 (6 bases). The CDR3 is 16 residues long. The ends were cut back, 6 bases at V and 3 bases at J, with 19 bases in the middle. Germline V gives CDR1 MDHEN, CDR2 SYDVKM. Here the CDR3 DNA reads TGTGCCAGCAGCATGACAGGCTTAGGCGTAACAGATACGCAGTATTTT. This translates into CASSMTGLGVTDTQYF.

This chain uses TRBV12-3 or TRBV12-4 with TRBJ2-5; unclear D gene. CDR3 length: 12 residues. Trimming shortened V by 5 bases and J by 5 bases, and 9 bases separated the two germline ends. The CDR3 DNA follows: TGTGCCAGCAGTACGTTCGGGGAGACCCAGTACTTC. Amino acids: CASSTFGETQYF.

The sample holds a few counts of this clonotype. The rearrangement uses TRBV6-1 and TRBJ1-5; 7 nucleotides agree with TRBD1. The CDR3 totals 15 residues. With 6 bases clipped from V and 4 bases from J, the junction kept 9 bases outside the gene matches. The germline gives CDR1 MNHNS, CDR2 SASEGT. CDR3 sequence (DNA): TGTGCCAGCAGCCCCAACAGGGGATGGAATCAGCCCCAGCATTTT. The encoded protein is CASSPNRGWNQPQHF.

This clonotype has only a few counts. V and J are TRBV4-1 and TRBJ2-5; D remains unclear. The germline gives CDR1 MGHRA, CDR2 YSYEKL. The ends were cut back, 7 bases at V and 3 bases at J, with 15 bases in the middle. This CDR3 has 14 residues. CDR3 residues: CASTPFYGKETQYF. The CDR3 region has the DNA TGCGCCAGCACCCCCTTTTACGGTAAAGAGACCCAGTACTTC.

The V gene is TRBV6-1, the J gene TRBJ2-3, with D perhaps matching TRBD1 or TRBD2 (5 bases each). V dropped 7 bases and J dropped 2 bases, with 13 bases sitting between them. CDR1 and CDR2 (germline): MNHNS, SASEGT. The CDR3 sequence is 14 residues long. For the CDR3, the DNA is TGTGCCAGCACCGGGACGCGCATCACAGATACGCAGTATTTT. It translates to CASTGTRITDTQYF.

This sequence joins TRBV18 and TRBJ2-7; 7 bases fit TRBD1. This CDR3 spans 15 amino acids. J lost 2 bases, V lost 3 bases, and 7 bases had no gene match. Germline loops: CDR1 KGHSH, CDR2 LQKENI. The CDR3: CASSPPGQRAYEQYF. The CDR3 DNA reads as TGTGCCAGCTCACCTCCGGGACAGAGAGCCTACGAGCAGTACTTC.

V and J are TRBV5-1 and TRBJ1-2; D gene ambiguous. V was shortened by 4 bases and J by 7 bases, with 17 bases between the two germline ends. In germline, CDR1 is SGHRS, CDR2 YFSETQ. The CDR3 is 14 residues long. CDR3 bases: TGCGCCAGCAGCCCGATAGGAGGGAGAAGTGGCTACACCTTC. Translating it yields CASSPIGGRSGYTF.

The V gene is TRBV6-5, the J gene TRBJ1-6; no firm D call. This CDR3 spans 13 amino acids. Germline CDR1 and CDR2: MNHEY and SVGAGI. V dropped 0 bases and J dropped 9 bases, with 6 bases sitting between them. The CDR3 bases are TGTGCCAGCAGTTACTCCGATAGTTCACCCCTCCACTTT. This translates into CASSYSDSSPLHF.

The J gene is TRBJ2-3, the V gene TRBV9; D may be TRBD2 (6 bases). Trimming shortened V by 4 bases and J by 4 bases, and 13 bases separated the two germline ends. The germline CDR1 and CDR2 sequences are SGDLS and YYNGEE. The CDR3 is 14 residues long. CDR3 residues: CASSPPAGPDTQYF. The CDR3 DNA reads as TGTGCCAGCAGCCCTCCGGCGGGGCCAGATACGCAGTATTTT. The full variable domain, with the rest looked up from reference TRBV9 and TRBJ2-3, is DSGVTQTPKHLITATGQRVTLRCSPRSGDLSVYWYQQSLDQGLQFLIQYYNGEERAKGNILERFSAQQFPDLHSELNLSSLELGDSALYFCASSPPAGPDTQYFGPGTRLTVL.